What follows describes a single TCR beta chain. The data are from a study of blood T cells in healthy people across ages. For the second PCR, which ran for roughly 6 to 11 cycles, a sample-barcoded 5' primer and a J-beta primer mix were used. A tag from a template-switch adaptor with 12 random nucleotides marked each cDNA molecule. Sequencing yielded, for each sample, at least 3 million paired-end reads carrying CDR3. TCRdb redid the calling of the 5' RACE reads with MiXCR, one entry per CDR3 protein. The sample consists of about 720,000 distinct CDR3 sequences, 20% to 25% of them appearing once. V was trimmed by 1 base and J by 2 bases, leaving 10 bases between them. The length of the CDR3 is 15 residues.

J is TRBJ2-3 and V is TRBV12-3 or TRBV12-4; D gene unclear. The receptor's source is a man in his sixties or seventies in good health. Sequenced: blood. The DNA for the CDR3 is TGTGCCAGCAGTTTAGGTCGGACCAACACAGATACGCAGTATTTT. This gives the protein CASSLGRTNTDTQYF.